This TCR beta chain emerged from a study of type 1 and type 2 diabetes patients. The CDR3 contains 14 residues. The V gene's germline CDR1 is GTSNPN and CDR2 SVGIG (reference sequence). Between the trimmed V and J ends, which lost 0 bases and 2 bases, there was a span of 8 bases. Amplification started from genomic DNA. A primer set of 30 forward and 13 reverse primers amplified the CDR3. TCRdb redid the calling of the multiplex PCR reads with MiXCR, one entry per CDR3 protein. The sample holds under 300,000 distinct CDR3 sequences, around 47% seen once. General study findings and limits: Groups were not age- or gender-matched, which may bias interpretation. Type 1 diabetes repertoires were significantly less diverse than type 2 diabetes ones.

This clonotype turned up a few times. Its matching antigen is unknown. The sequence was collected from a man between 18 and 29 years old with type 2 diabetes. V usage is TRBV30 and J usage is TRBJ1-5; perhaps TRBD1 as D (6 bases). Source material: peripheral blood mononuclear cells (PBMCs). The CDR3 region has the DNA TGTGCCTGGAGTGTCAAGGGGGGCAATCAGCCCCAGCATTTT. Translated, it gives CAWSVKGGNQPQHF.